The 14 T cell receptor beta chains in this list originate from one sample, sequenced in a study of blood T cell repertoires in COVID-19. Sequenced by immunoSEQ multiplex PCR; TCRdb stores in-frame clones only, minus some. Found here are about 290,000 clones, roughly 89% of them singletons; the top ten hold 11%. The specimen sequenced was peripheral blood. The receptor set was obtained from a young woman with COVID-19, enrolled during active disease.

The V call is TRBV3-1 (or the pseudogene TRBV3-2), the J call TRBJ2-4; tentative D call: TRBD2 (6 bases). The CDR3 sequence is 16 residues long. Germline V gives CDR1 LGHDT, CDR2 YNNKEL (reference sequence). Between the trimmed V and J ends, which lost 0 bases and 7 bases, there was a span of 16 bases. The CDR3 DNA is TGTGCCAGCAGCCAAGATTTTCTCGCAGGGAGGAACATTCAGTACTTC. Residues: CASSQDFLAGRNIQYF.

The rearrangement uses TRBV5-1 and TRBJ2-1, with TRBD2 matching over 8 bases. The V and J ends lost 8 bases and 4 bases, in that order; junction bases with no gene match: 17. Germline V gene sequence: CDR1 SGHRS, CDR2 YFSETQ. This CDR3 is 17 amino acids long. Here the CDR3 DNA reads TGCGCCAGGGGAGGGCAGCGGGGGACCTCCGTATACAATGAGCAGTTCTTC. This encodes CARGGQRGTSVYNEQFF. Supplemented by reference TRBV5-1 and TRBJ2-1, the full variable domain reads KAGVTQTPRYLIKTRGQQVTLSCSPISGHRSVSWYQQTPGQGLQFLFEYFSETQRNKGNFPGRFSGRQFSNSRSEMNVSTLELGDSALYLCARGGQRGTSVYNEQFFGPGTRLTVL.

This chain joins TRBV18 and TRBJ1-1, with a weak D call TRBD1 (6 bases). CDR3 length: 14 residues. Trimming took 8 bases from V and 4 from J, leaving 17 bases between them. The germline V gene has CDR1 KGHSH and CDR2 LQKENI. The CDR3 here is CASTLRGGGTEAFF. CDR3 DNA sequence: TGTGCCAGCACTCTCAGGGGAGGGGGCACTGAAGCTTTCTTT.

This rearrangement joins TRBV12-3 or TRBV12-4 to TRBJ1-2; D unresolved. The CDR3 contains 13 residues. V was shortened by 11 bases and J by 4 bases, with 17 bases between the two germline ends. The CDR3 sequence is CACNTFGVYGYTF. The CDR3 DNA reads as TGTGCCTGTAACACTTTCGGGGTCTATGGCTACACCTTC.

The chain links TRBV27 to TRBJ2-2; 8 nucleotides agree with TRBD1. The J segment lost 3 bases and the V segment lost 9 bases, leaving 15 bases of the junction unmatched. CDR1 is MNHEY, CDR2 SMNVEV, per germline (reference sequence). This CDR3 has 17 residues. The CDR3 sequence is CASTLGPSTGDTGELFF. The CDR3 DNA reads TGTGCCAGTACCCTGGGCCCTTCGACAGGGGACACCGGGGAGCTGTTTTTT.

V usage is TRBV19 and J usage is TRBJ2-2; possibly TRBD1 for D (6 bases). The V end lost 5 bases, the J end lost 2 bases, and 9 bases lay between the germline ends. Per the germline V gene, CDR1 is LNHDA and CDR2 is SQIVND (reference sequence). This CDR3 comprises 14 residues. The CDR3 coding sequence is TGTGCCAGTAGTCGGACAGACAACACCGGGGAGCTGTTTTTT. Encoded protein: CASSRTDNTGELFF.

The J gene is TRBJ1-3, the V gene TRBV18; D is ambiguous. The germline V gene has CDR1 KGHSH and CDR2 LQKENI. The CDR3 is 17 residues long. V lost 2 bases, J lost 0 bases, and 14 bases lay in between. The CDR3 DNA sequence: TGTGCCAGCTCACCATTTCGTACAGACCACTCTGGAAACACCATATATTTT. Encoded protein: CASSPFRTDHSGNTIYF.

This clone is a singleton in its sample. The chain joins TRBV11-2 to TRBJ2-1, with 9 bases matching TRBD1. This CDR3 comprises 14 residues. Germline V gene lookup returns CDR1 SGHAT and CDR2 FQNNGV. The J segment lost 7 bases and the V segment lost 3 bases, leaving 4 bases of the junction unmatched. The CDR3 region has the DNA TGTGCCAGCAGCTTGCTACAGGGGGCGAATGAGCAGTTCTTC. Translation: CASSLLQGANEQFF.

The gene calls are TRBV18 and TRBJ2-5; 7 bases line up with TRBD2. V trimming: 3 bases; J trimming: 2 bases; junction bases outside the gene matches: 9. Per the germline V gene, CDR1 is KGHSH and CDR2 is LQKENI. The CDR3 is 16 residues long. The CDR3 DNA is TGTGCCAGCTCACCCGTCCGAGCGGGGATACAAGAGACCCAGTACTTC. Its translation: CASSPVRAGIQETQYF.

CDR3 DNA sequence: TGTGCCAGCAGTTGGGGGACAGACTATGGCTACACCTTC. It is translated as CASSWGTDYGYTF. This chain uses TRBV12-3 or TRBV12-4 with TRBJ1-2, with 7 positions matching TRBD1. The CDR3 has 13 amino acids. The trim removed 4 bases at V and 3 bases at J, leaving 2 bases unmatched.

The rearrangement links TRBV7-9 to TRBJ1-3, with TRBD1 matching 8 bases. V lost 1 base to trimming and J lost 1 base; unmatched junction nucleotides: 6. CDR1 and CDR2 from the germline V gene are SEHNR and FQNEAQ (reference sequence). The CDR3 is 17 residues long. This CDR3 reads CASSLEGQVPSGNTIYF. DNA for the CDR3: TGTGCCAGCAGCTTAGAGGGACAGGTACCTTCTGGAAACACCATATATTTT.

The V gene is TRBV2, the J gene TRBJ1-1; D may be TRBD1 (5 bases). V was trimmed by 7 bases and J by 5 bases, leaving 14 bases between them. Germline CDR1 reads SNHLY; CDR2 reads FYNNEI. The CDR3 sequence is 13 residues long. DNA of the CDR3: TGTGCCAGCAACGGCAGGGTGAGGACTGAAGCTTTCTTT. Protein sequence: CASNGRVRTEAFF.

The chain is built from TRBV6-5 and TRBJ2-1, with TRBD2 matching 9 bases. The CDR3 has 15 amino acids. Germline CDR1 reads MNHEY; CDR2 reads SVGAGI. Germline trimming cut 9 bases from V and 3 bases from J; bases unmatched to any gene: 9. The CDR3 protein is CASGDRLADYNEQFF. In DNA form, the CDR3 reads TGTGCCAGTGGGGATAGACTAGCGGACTACAATGAGCAGTTCTTC.

CDR3 amino acids: CASSLVLAGQETQYF. The DNA for the CDR3 is TGTGCCAGCAGCTTGGTACTAGCGGGCCAAGAGACCCAGTACTTC. This chain uses TRBV5-4 with TRBJ2-5; TRBD2 matches 9 bases. In germline, CDR1 is SGHNT, CDR2 YYREEE (reference sequence). This CDR3 has 15 amino acids. The V and J ends lost 0 bases and 1 base, in that order; junction bases with no gene match: 1.